Sequencing of this TCR beta chain was carried out in a study of T cell responses to AZD1222 COVID-19 vaccine. Assay used: immunoSEQ multiplex PCR; TCRdb lists only in-frame clones, some missing. The sample consists of 130,000 to 150,000 clones, approximately 90% of them appearing once. This CDR3 spans 18 amino acids. Germline V lookup: CDR1 LNHDA, CDR2 SQIVND (reference sequence). V dropped 0 bases and J dropped 0 bases, with 12 bases sitting between them. Both about-4-week and about-12-week second-dose recipients were combined. Notes on the study in general: Nearly half of the spike-specific TCRs reportedly recognize variant regions that carry no mutations.

The table lists this clone with a count of one. Its antigen remains unidentified. The genes are TRBV19 and TRBJ2-6; D may be TRBD1 or TRBD2 (5 bases each). The specimen comprised peripheral blood, sampled 28 days after the second AZD1222 dose. This clonotype originated in an adult who received the AZD1222 COVID-19 vaccine. CDR3 sequence (DNA): TGTGCCAGTAGTATAGATCTGGGACGCTTCTCTGGGGCCAACGTCCTGACTTTC. Translation: CASSIDLGRFSGANVLTF.